This section outlines one TCR beta chain sequence together with its context. What it binds is unknown. This sample was taken from a study of cytomegalovirus exposure and HLA in healthy donors. Study-level points and caveats: In a later analysis, most CMV-associated TCR beta chains appeared HLA-restricted.

V lost 4 bases and J lost 0, with 13 bases in between. In germline, CDR1 is MGHRA, CDR2 YSYEKL. CDR3 length: 16 residues. The study ran its PCR with 60 Vbeta and 13 Jbeta primers. The repertoire was sequenced with immunoSEQ multiplex PCR; TCRdb's copy has only in-frame clones and lacks some. Among approximately 170,000 clones listed, 81% were seen once. Sequencing was carried out using PBMCs. The chain employs TRBV4-1 and TRBJ2-1; D is uncertain. This receptor was taken from a man in his fifties or sixties in good health and CMV-seropositive. CDR3 sequence reads: CASSRLVPSSYNEQFF. CDR3 sequence (DNA): TGCGCCAGCAGCCGATTGGTCCCGAGCTCCTACAATGAGCAGTTCTTC.